Below are 14 T cell receptor beta chains sequenced from a single sample in a study of T cell changes during pregnancy in multiple sclerosis (dated by TCRdb to about 2019). Receptor amplification or capture employed the immunoSEQ multiplex PCR assay. The immuneACCESS repertoire file appears here via TCRdb, limited to in-frame rearrangements. These files lack a portion of the clones; in checked studies, under half of the deficit traces to unresolved V genes, and the cause of the others is not known. The sample includes about 35,000 clones, with approximately 89% observed a single time. The top ten clones comprise about 0.81% of the sample. Sequencing used CD4+ T cells from peripheral blood mononuclear cells, obtained after pregnancy. These receptors originate from a female donor in good health, enrolled as a control in a pregnancy study.

The V and J genes are TRBV6-1 and TRBJ2-7; 10 nucleotides align to TRBD1. V was clipped by 8 bases and J by 4 bases; unmatched bases: 5. CDR1 and CDR2 from the germline V gene are MNHNS and SASEGT. This CDR3 is 13 amino acids long. CDR3 in DNA: TGTGCCAGCGTCCGGGACAGGGGTTACGAGCAGTACTTC. Its translation: CASVRDRGYEQYF.

J is TRBJ2-5 and V is TRBV5-1; a weak D match, TRBD1 (6 bases). The CDR3 totals 14 residues. Germline CDR1 is SGHRS and CDR2 is YFSETQ. Trimming stripped 0 bases from V and 3 bases from J, with 9 bases between. The CDR3 region is CASSLVAGEETQYF. The CDR3 DNA reads as TGCGCCAGCAGCTTGGTGGCAGGGGAAGAGACCCAGTACTTC.

This chain joins TRBV7-3 and TRBJ1-1; TRBD1 might be the D (6 bases). This CDR3 has 14 residues. Germline V lookup: CDR1 SGHTA, CDR2 FQGTGA. V gave up 5 bases and J gave up 4 bases, with 14 bases separating them. CDR3 DNA sequence: TGTGCCAGCAGCGCCCAGGGGTCCGGCACTGAAGCTTTCTTT. Translated: CASSAQGSGTEAFF. Based on the CDR3 plus reference TRBV7-3 and TRBJ1-1, the full variable domain is GAGVSQTPSNKVTEKGKYVELRCDPISGHTALYWYRQSLGQGPEFLIYFQGTGAADDSGLPNDRFFAVRPEGSVSTLKIQRTERGDSAVYLCASSAQGSGTEAFFGQGTRLTVV.

V usage is TRBV6-5 and J usage is TRBJ2-7, with D unresolved. The CDR3 covers 14 residues. The ends were cut back, 4 bases at V and 7 bases at J, with 17 bases in the middle. Germline CDR1 MNHEY, CDR2 SVGAGI. CDR3 nucleotide sequence: TGTGCCAGCAGTTCCCCCCTAGGAACGAGGGAGCAGTACTTC. It yields the protein CASSSPLGTREQYF.

This clone was seen a single time. The chain joins TRBV28 to TRBJ1-3; TRBD1 matches 7 bases. Germline V gene sequence: CDR1 MDHEN, CDR2 SYDVKM. This CDR3 region has 14 residues. The junction had 1 base not matched to a gene; V was cut back by 1 base and J by 4 bases. CDR3 coding DNA: TGTGCCAGCAGTTTATTGGGACAGGGAAACACCATATATTTT. This gives the protein CASSLLGQGNTIYF.

The V and J genes are TRBV5-1 and TRBJ2-3; 11 bases match TRBD2. This CDR3 is built from 15 residues. Germline V CDR1 and CDR2: SGHRS, YFSETQ. The ends lost 6 bases at V and 10 bases at J; junction bases unmatched: 13. This chain's CDR3 is CASTTSTSGRFPQYF. The CDR3 coding sequence is TGCGCCAGCACCACCTCCACTAGCGGGAGATTTCCGCAGTATTTT.

The J gene is TRBJ2-5, the V gene TRBV18, with 7 bases aligning to TRBD1. V dropped 0 bases and J dropped 11; count of bases not matched to a gene: 9. The CDR3 is made up of 14 amino acids. Per the germline V gene, CDR1 is KGHSH and CDR2 is LQKENI. CDR3 loop: CASSPPGDRLLQYF. The CDR3 DNA reads TGTGCCAGCTCACCACCGGGGGACAGACTTTTACAGTACTTC.

V gene TRBV7-8 combines with J gene TRBJ2-7, with 7 bases aligning to TRBD2. J lost 3 bases, V lost 1 base, and 6 bases had no gene match. The CDR3 is made up of 15 amino acids. Germline V lookup: CDR1 SGHVS, CDR2 FQNEAQ. DNA for the CDR3: TGTGCCAGCAGCTTAGTGTTAGGACTAGGCTACGAGCAGTACTTC. This translates into CASSLVLGLGYEQYF.

The rearrangement links TRBV30 to TRBJ2-3; 7 nucleotides match TRBD2. CDR1 and CDR2 (germline): GTSNPN, SVGIG (reference sequence). This CDR3 is built from 16 residues. Unmatched junction bases numbered 14, after V lost 0 bases and J lost 8 bases. The CDR3 DNA sequence: TGTGCCTGGAGTGTACAGAGCGGGATACAGTACGGTACGCAGTATTTT. This sequence encodes CAWSVQSGIQYGTQYF.

V is TRBV28 and J is TRBJ2-3; D remains ambiguous. The germline V gene encodes CDR1 MDHEN and CDR2 SYDVKM. V gave up 6 bases and J gave up 4 bases, with 8 bases separating them. The CDR3 is 12 residues long. The chain's CDR3 is CASSPPADTQYF. CDR3 DNA: TGTGCCAGCAGCCCTCCTGCAGATACGCAGTATTTT.

In its sample, this clone was seen once. As DNA, the CDR3 is TGTGCCAGTAGTACTAGCGGGGCTTACACCGGGGAGCTGTTTTTT. Translating gives CASSTSGAYTGELFF. The chain couples TRBV19 to TRBJ2-2; TRBD2 matches at 9 bases. CDR1 is LNHDA, CDR2 SQIVND, per germline (reference sequence). CDR3 length: 15 residues. V shed 4 bases, J shed 3 bases, and the junction held 3 bases outside the gene matches.

This chain links TRBV27 with TRBJ1-2, with 7 bases fitting TRBD1. Trimming cost V 2 bases and J 1 base; bases outside gene matches: 7. CDR1 and CDR2 (germline): MNHEY, SMNVEV (reference sequence). This CDR3 region has 16 residues. The CDR3 DNA reads as TGTGCCAGCAGTTTAGGAGGTCAGGGGGGTAACTATGGCTACACCTTC. It specifies CASSLGGQGGNYGYTF.

This chain connects TRBV18 to TRBJ1-2, with 12 bases identical to TRBD1. The CDR3 totals 15 residues. Germline V gives CDR1 KGHSH, CDR2 LQKENI. After removal of 3 bases from V and 8 bases from J, the junction contained 7 bases not matched to a gene. The DNA for the CDR3 is TGTGCCAGCTCACCGGGACAGGGGGCCCCCCAAGGCTACACCTTC. Translated, it gives CASSPGQGAPQGYTF. The variable domain in full, completed from reference TRBV18 and TRBJ1-2, reads NAGVMQNPRHLVRRRGQEARLRCSPMKGHSHVYWYRQLPEEGLKFMVYLQKENIIDESGMPKERFSAEFPKEGPSILRIQQVVRGDSAAYFCASSPGQGAPQGYTFGSGTRLTVV.

This chain joins TRBV5-8 and TRBJ1-5; D call uncertain. Germline CDR1 is SGHTS and CDR2 is YDEGEE. The CDR3 covers 18 residues. The ends were cut back, 2 bases at V and 4 bases at J, with 22 bases in the middle. CDR3 residues: CASSFSSSVGRRNQPQHF. The CDR3 region has the DNA TGTGCCAGCAGCTTTTCCAGCTCGGTGGGTAGGAGAAATCAGCCCCAGCATTTT.